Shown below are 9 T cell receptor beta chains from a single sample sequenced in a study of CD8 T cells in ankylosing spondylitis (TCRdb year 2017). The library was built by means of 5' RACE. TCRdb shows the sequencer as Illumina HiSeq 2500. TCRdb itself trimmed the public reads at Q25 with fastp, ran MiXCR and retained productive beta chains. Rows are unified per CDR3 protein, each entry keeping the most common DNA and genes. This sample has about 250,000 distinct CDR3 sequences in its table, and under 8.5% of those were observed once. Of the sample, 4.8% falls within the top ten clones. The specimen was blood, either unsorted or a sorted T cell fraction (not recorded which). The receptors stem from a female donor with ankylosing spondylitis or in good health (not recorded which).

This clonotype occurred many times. The CDR3 region is CATSRDLATRPFSYEQYF. CDR3 coding DNA: TGTGCCACCAGCAGAGATTTGGCTACCCGACCTTTCTCCTACGAGCAGTACTTC. The rearrangement uses TRBV15 and TRBJ2-7; no clear D gene. Trimming left V 0 bases short and J 0 bases short, with 18 bases between. The CDR3 spans 18 residues. The germline CDR1 and CDR2 sequences are LNHNV and YYDKDF (reference sequence). The full variable domain, its missing parts supplied by reference TRBV15 and TRBJ2-7, is DAMVIQNPRYQVTQFGKPVTLSCSQTLNHNVMYWYQQKSSQAPKLLFHYYDKDFNNEADTPDNFQSRRPNTSFCFLDIRSPGLGDTAMYLCATSRDLATRPFSYEQYFGPGTRLTVT.

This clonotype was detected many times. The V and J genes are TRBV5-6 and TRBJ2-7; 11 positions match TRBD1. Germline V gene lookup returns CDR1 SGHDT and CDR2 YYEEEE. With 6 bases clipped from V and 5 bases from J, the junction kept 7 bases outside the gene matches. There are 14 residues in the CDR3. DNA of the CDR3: TGTGCCAGCACCTGGGGACAGGGGGTCAACGAGCAGTACTTC. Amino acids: CASTWGQGVNEQYF. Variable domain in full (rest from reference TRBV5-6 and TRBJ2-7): DAGVTQSPTHLIKTRGQQVTLRCSPKSGHDTVSWYQQALGQGPQFIFQYYEEEERQRGNFPDRFSGHQFPNYSSELNVNALLLGDSALYLCASTWGQGVNEQYFGPGTRLTVT.

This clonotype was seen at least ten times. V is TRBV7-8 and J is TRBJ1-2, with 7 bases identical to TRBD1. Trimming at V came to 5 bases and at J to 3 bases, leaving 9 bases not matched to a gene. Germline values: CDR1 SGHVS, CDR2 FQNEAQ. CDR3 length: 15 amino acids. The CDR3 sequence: CASSQSDRADYGYTF. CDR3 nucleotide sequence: TGTGCCAGCAGCCAGAGCGACAGGGCGGACTATGGCTACACCTTC. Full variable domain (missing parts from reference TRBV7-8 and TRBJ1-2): GAGVSQSPRYKVAKRGQDVALRCDPISGHVSLFWYQQALGQGPEFLTYFQNEAQLDKSGLPSDRFFAERPEGSVSTLKIQRTQQEDSAVYLCASSQSDRADYGYTFGSGTRLTVV.

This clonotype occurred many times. The CDR3: CASSLTGRFYGYTF. The CDR3 DNA reads as TGTGCCAGCAGTCTCACGGGCAGATTTTATGGCTACACCTTC. The chain has TRBV12-3 or TRBV12-4 and TRBJ1-2, with D unresolved. Trimming cost V 5 bases and J 5 bases, with 15 bases left between them. CDR3 length: 14 amino acids.

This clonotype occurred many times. The CDR3: CSATGGAQIDEQYF. The CDR3, as DNA: TGCAGTGCTACGGGGGGGGCGCAAATCGACGAGCAGTACTTC. The chain employs TRBV20-1 and TRBJ2-7; 8 nucleotides match TRBD2. V was pared by 4 bases and J by 5 bases, with 10 bases of the junction left unmatched. Germline V CDR1 and CDR2: DFQATT, SNEGSKA (reference sequence). The length of the CDR3 is 14 residues.

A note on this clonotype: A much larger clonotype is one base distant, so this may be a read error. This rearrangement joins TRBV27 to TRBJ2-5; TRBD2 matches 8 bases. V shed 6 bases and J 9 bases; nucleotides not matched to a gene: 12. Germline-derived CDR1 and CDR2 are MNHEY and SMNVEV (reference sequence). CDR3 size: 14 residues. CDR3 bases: TGTGCCAGCAGGAGGACTAGCTGGGATGAGGCCCAGTACTTC. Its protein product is CASRRTSWDEAQYF.

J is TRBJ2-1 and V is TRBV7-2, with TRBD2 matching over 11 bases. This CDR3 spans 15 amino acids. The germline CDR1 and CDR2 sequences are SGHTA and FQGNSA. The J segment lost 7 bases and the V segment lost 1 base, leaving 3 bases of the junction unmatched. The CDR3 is CASSLGLAGTNEQFF. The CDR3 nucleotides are TGTGCCAGCAGCTTAGGACTAGCGGGGACAAATGAGCAGTTCTTC.

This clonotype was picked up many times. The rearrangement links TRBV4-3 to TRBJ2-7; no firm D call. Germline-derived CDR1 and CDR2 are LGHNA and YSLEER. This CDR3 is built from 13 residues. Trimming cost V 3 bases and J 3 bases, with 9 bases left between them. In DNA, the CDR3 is TGCGCCAGCAGCCACTCAAGGGTCTACGAGCAGTACTTC. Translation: CASSHSRVYEQYF.

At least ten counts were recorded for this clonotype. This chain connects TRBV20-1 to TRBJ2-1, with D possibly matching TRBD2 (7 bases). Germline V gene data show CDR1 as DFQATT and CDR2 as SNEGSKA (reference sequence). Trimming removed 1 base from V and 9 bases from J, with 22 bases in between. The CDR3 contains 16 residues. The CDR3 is CSARGGPSSRGGEQFF. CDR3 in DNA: TGCAGTGCTAGAGGCGGCCCGTCTTCGAGGGGGGGTGAGCAGTTCTTC.